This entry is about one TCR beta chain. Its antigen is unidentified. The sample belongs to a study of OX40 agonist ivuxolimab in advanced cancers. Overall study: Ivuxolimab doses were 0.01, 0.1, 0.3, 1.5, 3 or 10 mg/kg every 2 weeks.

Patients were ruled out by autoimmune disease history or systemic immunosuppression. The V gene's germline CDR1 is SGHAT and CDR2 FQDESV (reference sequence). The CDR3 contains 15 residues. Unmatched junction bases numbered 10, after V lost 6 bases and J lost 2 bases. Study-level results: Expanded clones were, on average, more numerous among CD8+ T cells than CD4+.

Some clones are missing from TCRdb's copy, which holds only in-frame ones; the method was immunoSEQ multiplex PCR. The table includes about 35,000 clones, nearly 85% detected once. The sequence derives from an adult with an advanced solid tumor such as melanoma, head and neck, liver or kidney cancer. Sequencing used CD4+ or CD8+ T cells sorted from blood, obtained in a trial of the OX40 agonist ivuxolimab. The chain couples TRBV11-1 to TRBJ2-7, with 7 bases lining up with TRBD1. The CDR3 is CASSHGTVGTYEQYF. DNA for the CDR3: TGTGCCAGCAGTCATGGGACAGTAGGAACCTACGAGCAGTACTTC.